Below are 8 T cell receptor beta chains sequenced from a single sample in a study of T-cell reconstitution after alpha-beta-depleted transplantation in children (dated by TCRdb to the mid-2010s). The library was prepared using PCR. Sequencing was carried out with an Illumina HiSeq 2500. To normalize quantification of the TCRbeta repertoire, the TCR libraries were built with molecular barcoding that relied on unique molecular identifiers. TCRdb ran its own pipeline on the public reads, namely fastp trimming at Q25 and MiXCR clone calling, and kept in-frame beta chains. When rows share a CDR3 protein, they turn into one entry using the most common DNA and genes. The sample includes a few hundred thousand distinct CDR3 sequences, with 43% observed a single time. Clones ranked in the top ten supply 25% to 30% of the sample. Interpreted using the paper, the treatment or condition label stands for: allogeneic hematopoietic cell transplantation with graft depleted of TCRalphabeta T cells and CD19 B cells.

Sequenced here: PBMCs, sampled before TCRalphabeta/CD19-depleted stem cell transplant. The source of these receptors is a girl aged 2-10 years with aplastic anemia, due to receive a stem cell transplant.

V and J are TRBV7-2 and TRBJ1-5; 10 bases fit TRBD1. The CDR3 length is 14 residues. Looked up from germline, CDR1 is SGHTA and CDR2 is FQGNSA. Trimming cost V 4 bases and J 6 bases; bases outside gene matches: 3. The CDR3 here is CASSSGQGFQPQHF. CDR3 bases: TGTGCCAGCAGCTCGGGACAGGGGTTTCAGCCCCAGCATTTT.

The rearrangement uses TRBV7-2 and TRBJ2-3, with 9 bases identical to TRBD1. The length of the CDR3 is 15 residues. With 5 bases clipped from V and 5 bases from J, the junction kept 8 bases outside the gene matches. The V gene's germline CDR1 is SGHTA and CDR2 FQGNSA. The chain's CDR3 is CASSQGDRAVDTQYF. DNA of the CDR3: TGTGCCAGCAGCCAGGGGGACAGGGCGGTAGATACGCAGTATTTT. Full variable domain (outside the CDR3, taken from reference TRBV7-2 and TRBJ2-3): GAGVSQSPSNKVTEKGKDVELRCDPISGHTALYWYRQSLGQGLEFLIYFQGNSAPDKSGLPSDRFSAERTGGSVSTLTIQRTQQEDSAVYLCASSQGDRAVDTQYFGPGTRLTVL.

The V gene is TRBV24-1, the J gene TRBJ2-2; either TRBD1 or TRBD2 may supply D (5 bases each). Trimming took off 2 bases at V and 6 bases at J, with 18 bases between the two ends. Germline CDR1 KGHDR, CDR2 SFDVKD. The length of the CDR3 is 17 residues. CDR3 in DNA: TGTGCCACCAGTGATTCAAGGGGCCGCTTGGGGGCCGGGGAGCTGTTTTTT. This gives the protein CATSDSRGRLGAGELFF.

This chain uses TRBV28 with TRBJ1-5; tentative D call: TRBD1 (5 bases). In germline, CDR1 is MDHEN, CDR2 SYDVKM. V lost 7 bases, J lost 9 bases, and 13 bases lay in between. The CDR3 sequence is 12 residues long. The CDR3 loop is CASTPGPRPQHF. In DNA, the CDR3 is TGTGCCAGCACCCCGGGACCCCGGCCCCAGCATTTT.

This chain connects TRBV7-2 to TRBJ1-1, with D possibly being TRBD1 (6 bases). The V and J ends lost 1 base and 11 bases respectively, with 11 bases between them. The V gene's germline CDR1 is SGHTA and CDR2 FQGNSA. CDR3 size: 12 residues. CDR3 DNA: TGTGCCAGCAGCTTAGAACAGGGTCGCGCTTTCTTT. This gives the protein CASSLEQGRAFF.

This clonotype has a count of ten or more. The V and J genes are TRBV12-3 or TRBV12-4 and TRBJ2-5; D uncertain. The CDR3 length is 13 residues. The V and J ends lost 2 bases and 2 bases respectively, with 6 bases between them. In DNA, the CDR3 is TGTGCCAGCAGTTTACAGGTGCAAGAGACCCAGTACTTC. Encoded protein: CASSLQVQETQYF.

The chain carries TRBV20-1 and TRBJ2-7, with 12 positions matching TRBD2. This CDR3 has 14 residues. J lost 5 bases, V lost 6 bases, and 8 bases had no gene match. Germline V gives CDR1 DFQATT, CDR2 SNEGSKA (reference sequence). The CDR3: CSAAGLAGGNEQYF. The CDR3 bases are TGCAGTGCCGCGGGACTAGCGGGTGGCAACGAGCAGTACTTC.

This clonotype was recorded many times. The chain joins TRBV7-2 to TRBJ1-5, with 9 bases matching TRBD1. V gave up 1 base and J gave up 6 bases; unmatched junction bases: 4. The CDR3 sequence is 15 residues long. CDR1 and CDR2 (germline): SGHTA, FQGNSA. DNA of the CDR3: TGTGCCAGCAGCTTAGTACAGGGGGCGGGTCAGCCCCAGCATTTT. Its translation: CASSLVQGAGQPQHF.